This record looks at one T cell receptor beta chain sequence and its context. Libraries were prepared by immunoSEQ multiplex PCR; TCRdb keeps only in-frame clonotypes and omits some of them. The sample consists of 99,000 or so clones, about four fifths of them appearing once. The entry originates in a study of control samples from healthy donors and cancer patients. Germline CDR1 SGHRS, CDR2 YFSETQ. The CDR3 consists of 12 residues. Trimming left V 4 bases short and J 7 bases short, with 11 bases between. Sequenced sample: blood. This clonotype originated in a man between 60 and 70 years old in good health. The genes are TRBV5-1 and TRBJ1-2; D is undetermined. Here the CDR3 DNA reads TGCGCCAGCAGCCTGGAAGGCGGTGGCTACACCTTC. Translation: CASSLEGGGYTF.